This entry features one TCR beta chain sequence. Its antigen is not yet known. Nothing much larger sits one base from this clone, and base qualities are not available. The record originates from a study of cytomegalovirus exposure and HLA in healthy donors (dated by TCRdb to 2017 to 2019). Looking at the study overall: An earlier analysis of a few hundred of the donors reported approximately 280 Gb of sequence data and 95 million to 130 million unique TCR beta sequences obtained from around 170 million T cells. In an earlier analysis of about 590 of the donors, high-throughput TCR beta sequencing was used to judge whether each TCR beta V gene segment behaved as functional or pseudogenic. Because of strong linkage in the cohort, five DR-DQ haplotypes were treated as single units for association and clustering. On average, 235,054 unique TCR beta nucleotide sequences were sequenced per donor among a few hundred genotyped donors of the cohort, with around 19% of those sequences being non-productive. A later analysis re-analyzed previously published TCR beta repertoires from approximately 700 donors and added high-resolution HLA genotyping to study TCR occurrence patterns. Alongside the repertoire data, information on donor age, sex, ethnicity and CMV serostatus was compiled. Along with the roughly 700-subject first cohort, a separate validation cohort of around 110 different subjects was used. An early release covering roughly 640 HLA-typed donors comprised approximately 290 gigabases of sequencing data and tens of millions of unique TCR sequences. The study aimed to test whether cataloging public T cell receptors could reveal signatures of past pathogen exposure. In the later analysis, no new phenotypic data were used to find candidate immune exposures; instead, reliance was placed on TCR beta sequences and their occurrence across donors. The number of typed donors differed by locus: about 620-630 for A, B, C, DRB1 and DQB1; 500 to 550 for DQA1; around 610 for DPA1; and roughly 450 for DPB1. Both class I and class II loci were covered by HLA typing, at four-digit resolution. A later genetic analysis took genome-wide SNP genotypes for about three fifths of the roughly 700 donors and used that subset as a discovery cohort. Among the roughly 400 genotyped donors, about 85% belonged to the genetic ancestry cluster associated with self-reported Caucasian donors. Using immunosequencing, the study profiled T cell repertoires from around 670 subjects and related those repertoires to cytomegalovirus serostatus. All discovery cohort repertoires had been generated on a single sequencing platform. To predict cytomegalovirus infection status, the study combined high-throughput TCR immunosequencing, statistical association of individual TCRs with disease status, and machine learning. Paper-wide results and their limitations: It was suggested by the authors that the approach could potentially be generalized to other disease states and immunological phenotypes. In a later analysis, HLA-associated TCR beta chains were found to be more clonally expanded and to have lower generation probabilities than equally common non-associated chains. In vitro tests confirmed that a few of the cytomegalovirus-associated TCR beta chains recognize cytomegalovirus antigens. A cluster of highly shared sequence variants was judged likely to be a technical artifact of the sequencing pipeline. Because HLA typing was unavailable for some donors at each locus, only the typed subset was used in association tests. Immune exposure information for the cohort was limited to CMV serostatus. Specific HLA alleles were associated with 15,000 to 20,000 TCR beta sequences at a false discovery rate of 0.05 in a later analysis. Several of the top co-occurrence clusters appeared to be linked to parvovirus B19, influenza, CMV and Epstein-Barr virus, according to a later analysis. In a later analysis, TCR association rates were found to vary across HLA loci, with the most associated TCRs seen for DRB1 alleles and the fewest for HLA-C alleles. Most TCR sequences were seen in very few donors, while some public TCRs were found in many individuals. The presence/absence analyses assumed that sequencing depth was roughly uniform across donors, and that assumption may not be true. In a later analysis, most CMV-associated TCR beta chains were found to appear HLA-restricted, with HLA associations seemingly driven largely by CMV exposure. A further reported finding was that TCR beta sequences accurately predicted the HLA-A and HLA-B alleles for most subjects in the first cohort. A later genetic analysis reported fewer N-insertions in productive TCRs among donors in an Asian-associated ancestry cluster than the roughly 700-donor mean. A total of 150 to 200 TCR beta chains were listed by the study as associated with cytomegalovirus. Correlated functional status among segregating V segments might be attributable to linkage disequilibrium, but an unknown experimental factor could not be ruled out. In both the original and validation cohorts, the classifier was reported to diagnose cytomegalovirus status with high specificity and sensitivity. Only TCR beta chains were sequenced in this cohort, and the absence of alpha or paired-chain data limited detectable features. The earlier analysis of almost 600 of the donors excluded fewer than 20 rarely observed V segments, including chromosome 9 orphons, because counts were too low. When HLA alleles, especially DR and DQ, strongly co-occurred, TCR associations were difficult to assign to individual alleles. In a later genetic analysis, a missense DCLRE1C variant was associated with V-gene and J-gene trimming of TCR beta chains, and the association was replicated in an independent cohort. Broadly in line with IMGT annotations, most TCR beta V segments showed up in productive rearrangements about 87% or about 30% of the time in an earlier analysis of some 590 of the donors.

The receptor library was made with the immunoSEQ multiplex PCR assay. For the multiplex PCR, a mixture combining 60 forward primers for TCR Vbeta segments and 13 reverse primers for TCR Jbeta segments was used. Amplification of the CDR3 region of rearranged TCR beta genes was performed with a multiplex PCR assay on genomic DNA. On the Illumina HiSeq System, the amplified TCR beta libraries were sequenced as 87-base-pair reads. The original methods were these. Across the roughly 670 repertoires, a later analysis counted tens of millions of unique TCR beta chains, around 11 million of which were shared by at least two donors. To remove PCR and sequencing errors, raw reads were error-corrected and collapsed into unique sequences using a nearest-neighbor algorithm that merged closely related sequences. V, D and J gene segments were assigned by aligning CDR3 sequences to IMGT reference sequences. For a sequence to be retained, a match of at least six nucleotides to both a V gene segment and a J gene segment was required. Rearrangements were called productive when the CDR3 lacked stop codons and stayed in frame with V and J; all others were non-productive. CDR3 was defined according to IMGT convention as the region running from the second conserved V-encoded cysteine to the conserved J-encoded phenylalanine. The earlier analysis of 587 of the donors excluded sequences that lacked an unambiguous match to a single V gene segment. In an earlier analysis of 587 of the donors, V segments were called functional above 56.7% productive rearrangements and were called segregating when the between-donor standard deviation exceeded 5%. A statistical classification framework was built for diagnosing cytomegalovirus status from the catalog of TCR beta chain sequences. In a later analysis, TCR nucleotide sequences were compared against IMGT/GENE-DB human TR gene sequences so that V and J genes could be assigned. In a later analysis, CDR3 sequences and most-parsimonious VDJ recombination scenarios were assigned using the TCRdist pipeline. A later analysis defined each TCR beta chain by its CDR3 amino acid sequence plus V-gene family, and excluded reads lacking a unique V-gene family. A later analysis removed roughly 590 highly shared, low-generation-probability nucleotide sequences to deal with suspected cross-contamination and a sequencing artifact. For each public chain, a later analysis derived a clonal expansion index from normalized ranks of inferred template counts within each repertoire. In a later analysis, generation probabilities were computed using a VDJ recombination model fitted to out-of-frame rearrangements, and the results were checked against IGoR. A later analysis scored TCR-TCR, TCR-HLA and TCR-CMV co-occurrence with hypergeometric tests, applying a repertoire-size bias correction to TCR pairs. To estimate false discovery rates, a later analysis permuted the HLA or CMV assignments 20 times. A later analysis grouped co-occurring TCRs with DBSCAN, adding TCRdist sequence similarity when clustering within HLA-allele-positive subsets. For co-occurrence clustering, repertoires with fewer than 30,000 or more than 120,000 public chains were excluded, along with roughly 5 repertoires with anomalous nucleotide sharing. In its TCRdb copy, this immuneACCESS table keeps in-frame sequences only and misses some clones. Where compared with another copy, unresolved V genes explain less than half of these, and the others have no known cause. V, J and clone size are those of that table, while D and trimming were read from the DNA. For this sample there are roughly 70,000 clones; around two thirds appear just once. Clones ranked in the top ten supply 9.5% to 12% of the sample.

The cohort was made up of several hundred healthy bone marrow donors. At the time of sampling, every cohort member was nominally healthy, though immune exposures that went unrecorded were likely present. Of the roughly 630 cohort members, 289 had a positive CMV serostatus and about 350 had a negative one, while no CMV serostatus was recorded for the donor. A peripheral blood sample was collected from each donor, and TCR beta sequencing was performed on peripheral blood mononuclear cells. Genomic DNA was extracted from the blood cell samples with the Qiagen DNeasy Blood Extraction Kit. The sample comprised PBMCs. The source of this sequence is a human donor in good health.

The DNA reads TGTGCCAGCAGCTCGGGACAATTCTCTGGAAACACCATATATTTT. Its translation reads: CASSSGQFSGNTIYF. The chain is made from TRBV7-9 and TRBJ1-3; TRBD1 is perhaps the D gene, given 6 matching bases. As encoded in the germline V gene (reference sequence), CDR1 is SEHNR while CDR2 is FQNEAQ. The CDR3 contains 15 residues, cysteine and phenylalanine counted. Of all the DNA, just the CDR3 is kept, 45 bases in frame from base 1. V is pared back by 4 bases and J by 0 bases, with 10 bases lying between the germline termini.